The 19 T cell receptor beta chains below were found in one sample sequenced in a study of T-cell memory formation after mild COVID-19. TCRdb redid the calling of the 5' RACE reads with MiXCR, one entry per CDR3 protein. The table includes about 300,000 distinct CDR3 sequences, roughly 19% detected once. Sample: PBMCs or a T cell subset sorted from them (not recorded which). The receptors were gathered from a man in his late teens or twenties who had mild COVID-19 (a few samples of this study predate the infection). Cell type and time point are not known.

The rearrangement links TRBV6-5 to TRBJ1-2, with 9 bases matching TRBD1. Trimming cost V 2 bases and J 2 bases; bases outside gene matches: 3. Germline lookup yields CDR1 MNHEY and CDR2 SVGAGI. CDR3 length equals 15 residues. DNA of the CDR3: TGTGCCAGCAGTTACAGGGACAGGGCCAACTATGGCTACACCTTC. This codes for CASSYRDRANYGYTF.

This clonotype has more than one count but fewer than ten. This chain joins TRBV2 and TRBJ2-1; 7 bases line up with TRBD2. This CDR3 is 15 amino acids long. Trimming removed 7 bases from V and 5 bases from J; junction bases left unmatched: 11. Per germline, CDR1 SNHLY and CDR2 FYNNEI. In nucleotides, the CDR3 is TGTGCCAGCATAGAAGGGACTACCTCTGACAATGAGCAGTTCTTC. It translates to CASIEGTTSDNEQFF.

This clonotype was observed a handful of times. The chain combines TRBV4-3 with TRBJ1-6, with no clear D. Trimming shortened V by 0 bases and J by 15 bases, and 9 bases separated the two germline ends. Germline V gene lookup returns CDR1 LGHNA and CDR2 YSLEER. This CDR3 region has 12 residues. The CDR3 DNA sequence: TGCGCCAGCAGCCAAGATCTTGGGTGCCTCCACTTT. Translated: CASSQDLGCLHF.

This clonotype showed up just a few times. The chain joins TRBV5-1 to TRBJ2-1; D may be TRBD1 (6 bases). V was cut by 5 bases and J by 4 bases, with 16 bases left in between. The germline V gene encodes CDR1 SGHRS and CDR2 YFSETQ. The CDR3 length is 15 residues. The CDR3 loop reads CASRRQVSDYNEQFF. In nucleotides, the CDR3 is TGCGCCAGCAGACGACAGGTCAGCGATTACAATGAGCAGTTCTTC. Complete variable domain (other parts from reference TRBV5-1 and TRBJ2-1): KAGVTQTPRYLIKTRGQQVTLSCSPISGHRSVSWYQQTPGQGLQFLFEYFSETQRNKGNFPGRFSGRQFSNSRSEMNVSTLELGDSALYLCASRRQVSDYNEQFFGPGTRLTVL.

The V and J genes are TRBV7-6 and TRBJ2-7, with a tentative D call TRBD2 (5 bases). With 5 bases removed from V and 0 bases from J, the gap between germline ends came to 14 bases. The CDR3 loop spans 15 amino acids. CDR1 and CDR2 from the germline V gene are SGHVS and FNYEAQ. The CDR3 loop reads CASSPSQRSSYEQYF. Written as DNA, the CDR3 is TGTGCCAGCAGCCCTAGCCAGCGGAGCTCCTACGAGCAGTACTTC.

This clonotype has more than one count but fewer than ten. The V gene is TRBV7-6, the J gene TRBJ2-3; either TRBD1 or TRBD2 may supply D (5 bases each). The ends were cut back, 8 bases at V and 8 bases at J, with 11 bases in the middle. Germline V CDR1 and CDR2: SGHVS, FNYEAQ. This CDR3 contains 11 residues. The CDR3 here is CASGTTFTQYF. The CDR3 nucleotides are TGTGCCAGCGGGACGACCTTTACGCAGTATTTT.

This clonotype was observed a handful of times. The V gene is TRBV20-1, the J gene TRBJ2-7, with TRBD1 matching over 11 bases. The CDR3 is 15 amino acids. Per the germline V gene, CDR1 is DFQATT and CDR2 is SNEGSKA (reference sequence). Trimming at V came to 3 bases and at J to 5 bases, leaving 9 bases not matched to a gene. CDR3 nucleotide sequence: TGCAGTGCTAGTGATAGGACAGGGGGCACAGACGAGCAGTACTTC. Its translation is CSASDRTGGTDEQYF.

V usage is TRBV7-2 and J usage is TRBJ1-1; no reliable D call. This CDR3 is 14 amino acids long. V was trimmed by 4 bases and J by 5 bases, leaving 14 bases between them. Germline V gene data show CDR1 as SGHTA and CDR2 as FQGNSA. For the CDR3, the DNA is TGTGCCAGCAGCTCCGCAGCCGGGCGGACTGAAGCTTTCTTT. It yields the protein CASSSAAGRTEAFF.

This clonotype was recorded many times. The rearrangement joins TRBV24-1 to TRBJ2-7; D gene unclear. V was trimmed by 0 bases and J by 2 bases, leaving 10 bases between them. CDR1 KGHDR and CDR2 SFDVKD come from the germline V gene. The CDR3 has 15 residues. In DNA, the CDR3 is TGTGCCACCAGTGATTTGCAAGTTCAGCCCTACGAGCAGTACGTC. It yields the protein CATSDLQVQPYEQYV.

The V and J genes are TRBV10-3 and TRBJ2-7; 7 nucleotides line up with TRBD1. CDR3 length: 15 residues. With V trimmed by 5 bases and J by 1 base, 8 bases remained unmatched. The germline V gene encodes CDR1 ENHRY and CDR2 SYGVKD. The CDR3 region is CAISTPTGRSYEQYF. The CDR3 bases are TGTGCCATCAGTACCCCGACAGGGCGTTCCTACGAGCAGTACTTC.

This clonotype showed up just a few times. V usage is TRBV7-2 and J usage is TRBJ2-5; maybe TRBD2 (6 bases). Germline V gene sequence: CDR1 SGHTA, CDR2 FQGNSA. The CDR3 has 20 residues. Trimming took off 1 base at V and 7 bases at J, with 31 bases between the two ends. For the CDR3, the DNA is TGTGCCAGCAGCTTAGGTCCCTACACCGAGCGGGCCACTCATTGGGGGACCCAGTACTTC. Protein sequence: CASSLGPYTERATHWGTQYF.

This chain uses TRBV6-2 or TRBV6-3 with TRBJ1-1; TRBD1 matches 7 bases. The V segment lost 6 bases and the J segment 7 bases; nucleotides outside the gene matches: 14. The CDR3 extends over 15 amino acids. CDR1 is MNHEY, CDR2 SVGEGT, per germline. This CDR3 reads CASSTGVGGGFEAFF. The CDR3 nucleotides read TGTGCCAGCAGCACAGGGGTCGGAGGAGGTTTTGAAGCTTTCTTT.

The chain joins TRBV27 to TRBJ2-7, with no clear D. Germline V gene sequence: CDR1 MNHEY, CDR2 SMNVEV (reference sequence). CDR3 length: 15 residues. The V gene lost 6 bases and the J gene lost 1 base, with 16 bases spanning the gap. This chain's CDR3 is CASSPGMLGSYEQYV. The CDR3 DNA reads TGTGCCAGCAGCCCGGGCATGCTTGGATCCTACGAGCAGTACGTC.

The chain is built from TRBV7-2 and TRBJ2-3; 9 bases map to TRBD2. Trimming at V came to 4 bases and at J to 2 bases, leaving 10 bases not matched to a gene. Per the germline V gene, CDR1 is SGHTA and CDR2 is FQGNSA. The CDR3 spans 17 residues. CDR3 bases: TGTGCCAGCAGCTCAGACCTCCTAGCGGGGCTCACAGATACGCAGTATTTT. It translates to CASSSDLLAGLTDTQYF.

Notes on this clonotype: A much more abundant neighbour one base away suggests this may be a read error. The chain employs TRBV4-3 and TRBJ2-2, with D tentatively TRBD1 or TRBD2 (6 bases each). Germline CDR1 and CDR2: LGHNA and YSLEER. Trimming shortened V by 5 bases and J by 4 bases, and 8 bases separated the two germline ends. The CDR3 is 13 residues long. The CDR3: CASSGGGTGELFF. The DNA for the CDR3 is TGCGCCAGCAGCGGAGGGGGCACCGGGGAGCTGTTTTTT.

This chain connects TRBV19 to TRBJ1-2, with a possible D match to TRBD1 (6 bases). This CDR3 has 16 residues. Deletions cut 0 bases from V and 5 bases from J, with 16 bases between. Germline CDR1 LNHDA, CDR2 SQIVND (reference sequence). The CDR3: CASSIDLRGAEYGYTF. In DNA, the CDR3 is TGTGCCAGTAGTATAGATCTCAGGGGAGCGGAGTATGGCTACACCTTC.

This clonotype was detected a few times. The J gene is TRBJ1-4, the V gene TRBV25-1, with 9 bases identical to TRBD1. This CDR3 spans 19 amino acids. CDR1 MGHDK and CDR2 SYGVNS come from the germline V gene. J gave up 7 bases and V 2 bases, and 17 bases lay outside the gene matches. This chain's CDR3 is CASSEEFGGGTGFIEKLFF. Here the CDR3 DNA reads TGTGCCAGCAGTGAAGAGTTCGGGGGCGGGACAGGGTTTATTGAAAAACTGTTTTTT.

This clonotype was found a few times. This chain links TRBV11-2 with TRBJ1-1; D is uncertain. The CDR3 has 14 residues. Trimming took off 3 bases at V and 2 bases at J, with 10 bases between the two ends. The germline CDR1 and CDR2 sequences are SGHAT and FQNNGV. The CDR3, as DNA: TGTGCCAGCAGCTTCGTAGGGATCAACACTGAAGCTTTCTTT. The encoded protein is CASSFVGINTEAFF.

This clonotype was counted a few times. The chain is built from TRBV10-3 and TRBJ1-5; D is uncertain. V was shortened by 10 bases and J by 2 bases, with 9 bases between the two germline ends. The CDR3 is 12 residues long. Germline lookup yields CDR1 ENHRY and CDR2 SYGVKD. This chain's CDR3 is CATGSGNQPQHF. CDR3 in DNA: TGTGCCACTGGCTCGGGCAATCAGCCCCAGCATTTT.